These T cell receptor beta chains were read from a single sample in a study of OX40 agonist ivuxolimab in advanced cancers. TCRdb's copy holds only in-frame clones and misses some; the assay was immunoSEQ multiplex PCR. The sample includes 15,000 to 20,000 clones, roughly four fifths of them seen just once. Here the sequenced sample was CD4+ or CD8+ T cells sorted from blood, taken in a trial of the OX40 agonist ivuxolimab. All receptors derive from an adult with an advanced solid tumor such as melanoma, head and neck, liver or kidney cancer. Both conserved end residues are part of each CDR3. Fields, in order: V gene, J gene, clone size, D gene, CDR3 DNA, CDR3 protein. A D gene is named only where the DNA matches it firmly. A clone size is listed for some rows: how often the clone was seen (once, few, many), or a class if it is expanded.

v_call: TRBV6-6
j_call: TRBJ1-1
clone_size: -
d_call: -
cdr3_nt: TGTGCCAGCAGTCCGGAGGTAACTGAAGCTTTCTTT
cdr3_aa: CASSPEVTEAFF

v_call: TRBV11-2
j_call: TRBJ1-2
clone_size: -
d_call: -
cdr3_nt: TGTGCCAGCAGCTTAGCGAAGGGGCTCTATGGCTACACCTTC
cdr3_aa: CASSLAKGLYGYTF

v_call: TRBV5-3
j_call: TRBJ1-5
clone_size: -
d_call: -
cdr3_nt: TGTGCCAGAAGCTCCCACAATTGCAATCAGCCCCAGCATTTT
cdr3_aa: CARSSHNCNQPQHF

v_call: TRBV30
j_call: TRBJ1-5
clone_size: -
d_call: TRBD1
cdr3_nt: TGTGCCTGGAGCCGGGACAGGGGAACGGGCAATCAGCCCCAGCATTTT
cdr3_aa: CAWSRDRGTGNQPQHF

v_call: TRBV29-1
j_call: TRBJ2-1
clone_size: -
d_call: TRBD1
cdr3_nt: TGCAGCAAGAGACAGGGGGCCGATGAGCAGTTCTTC
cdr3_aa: CSKRQGADEQFF

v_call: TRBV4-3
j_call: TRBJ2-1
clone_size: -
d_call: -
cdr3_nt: TGCGCCAGCAGCCCTAATCGCGGGACAGCTTTTGAGCAGTTCTTC
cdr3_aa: CASSPNRGTAFEQFF

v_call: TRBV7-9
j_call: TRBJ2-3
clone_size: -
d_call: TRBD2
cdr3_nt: TGTGCCAGCAGCCCCGAGGAGCGGGAGGCTCCTAGCACAGATACGCAGTATTTT
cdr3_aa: CASSPEEREAPSTDTQYF

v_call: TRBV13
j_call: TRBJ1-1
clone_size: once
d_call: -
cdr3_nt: TGTGCCAGCAGCTTAGGCGGGTTTGGGGCCGTTGAAGCTTTCTTT
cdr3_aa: CASSLGGFGAVEAFF

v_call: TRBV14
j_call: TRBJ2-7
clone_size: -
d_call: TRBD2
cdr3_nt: TGTGCCAGCAGCCAAGGAGGACTAGCGGGACGCTACGAGCAGTACTTC
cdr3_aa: CASSQGGLAGRYEQYF

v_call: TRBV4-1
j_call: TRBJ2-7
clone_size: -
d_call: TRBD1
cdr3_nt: TGCGCCAGCAGTCGGGACAGGGTCTCCTACGAGCAGTACTTC
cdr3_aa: CASSRDRVSYEQYF

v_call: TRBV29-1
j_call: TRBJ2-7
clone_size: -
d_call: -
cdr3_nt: TGCAGCGTTTACCAGGGGGGGGACGAGCAGTACTTC
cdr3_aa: CSVYQGGDEQYF

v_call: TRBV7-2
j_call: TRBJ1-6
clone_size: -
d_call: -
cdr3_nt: TGTGCCAGCAGCCACCCTAATTCACCCCTCCACTTT
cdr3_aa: CASSHPNSPLHF

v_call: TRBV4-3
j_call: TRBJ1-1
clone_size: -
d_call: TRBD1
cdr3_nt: TGCGCCAGCAGCCCAGGTAAGGGACAGCGGAACACTGAAGCTTTCTTT
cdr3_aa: CASSPGKGQRNTEAFF

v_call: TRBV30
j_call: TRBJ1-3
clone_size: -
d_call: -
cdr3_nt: TGTGCCTGGAAAGGGATCGGAAACACCATATATTTT
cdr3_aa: CAWKGIGNTIYF

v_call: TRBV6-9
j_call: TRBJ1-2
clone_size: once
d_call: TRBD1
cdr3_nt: TGTGCCAGCAGTTCCCCGACAGGGGGTCCCTATGGCTACACCTTC
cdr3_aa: CASSSPTGGPYGYTF

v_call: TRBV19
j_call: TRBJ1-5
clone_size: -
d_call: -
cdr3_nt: TGTGCCAGTAGTATAGTCCGGGAACCTATCGAGGATCAGCCCCAGCATTTT
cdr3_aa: CASSIVREPIEDQPQHF

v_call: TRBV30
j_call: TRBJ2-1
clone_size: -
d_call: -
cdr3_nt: TGTGCCTGGAGTGTAAATGGCCATGAGCAGTTCTTC
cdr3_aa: CAWSVNGHEQFF

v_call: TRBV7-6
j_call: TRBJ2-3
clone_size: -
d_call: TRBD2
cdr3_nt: TGTGCCAGCAGCTCCCTGGGTAGCGGGAGCTCAGATACGCAGTATTTT
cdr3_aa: CASSSLGSGSSDTQYF

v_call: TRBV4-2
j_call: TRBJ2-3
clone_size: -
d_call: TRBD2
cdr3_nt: TGTGCCAGCAGCCCCAAGGGGAGCGGGAGGGTCCCGGGCACAGATACGCAGTATTTT
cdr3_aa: CASSPKGSGRVPGTDTQYF

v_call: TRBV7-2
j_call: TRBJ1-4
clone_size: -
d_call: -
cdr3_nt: TGTGCCAGCAGCTTATCGACAGGCACTAATGAAAAACTGTTTTTT
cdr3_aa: CASSLSTGTNEKLFF

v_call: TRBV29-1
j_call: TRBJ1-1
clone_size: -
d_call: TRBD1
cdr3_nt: TGCAGCGTCAAGACAGGGACTATAGAAGCTTTCTTT
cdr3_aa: CSVKTGTIEAFF

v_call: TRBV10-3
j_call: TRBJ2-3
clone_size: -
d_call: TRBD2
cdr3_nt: TGTGCCATCAGGCCCGGGCCTAGCGGGCGAACCTCCACAGATACGCAGTATTTT
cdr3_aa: CAIRPGPSGRTSTDTQYF

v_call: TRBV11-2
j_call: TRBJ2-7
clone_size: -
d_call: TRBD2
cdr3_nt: TGTGCCAGCAGCTTAGCCGGGCTAGCGGGAGGGGGCGAGCAGTACTTC
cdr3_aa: CASSLAGLAGGGEQYF

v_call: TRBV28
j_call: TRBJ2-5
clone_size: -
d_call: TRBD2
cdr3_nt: TGTGCCAGCAGTTTAGCATCGGGAGGCCTCCAAGAGACCCAGTACTTC
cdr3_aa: CASSLASGGLQETQYF

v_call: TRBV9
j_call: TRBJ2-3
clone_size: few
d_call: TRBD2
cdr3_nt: TGTGCCAGCAGCCTAAGCGGGAGGACCACAGATACGCAGTATTTT
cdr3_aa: CASSLSGRTTDTQYF

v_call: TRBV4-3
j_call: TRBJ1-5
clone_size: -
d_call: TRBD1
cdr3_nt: TGCGCCAGCAGCCGCTCGACAGGGAATCAGCCCCAGCATTTT
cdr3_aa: CASSRSTGNQPQHF

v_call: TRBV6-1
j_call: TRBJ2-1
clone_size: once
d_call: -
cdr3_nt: TGTGCCAGCAGTGAGCATTTACAGGGCTTGGGCAATGAGCAGTTCTTC
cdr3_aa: CASSEHLQGLGNEQFF

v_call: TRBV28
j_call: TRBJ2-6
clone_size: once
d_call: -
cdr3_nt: TGTGCCAGCAGTTTTGATTATCAGTGGGGCAGCCCTATCTCTGGGGCCAACGTCCTGACTTTC
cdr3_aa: CASSFDYQWGSPISGANVLTF

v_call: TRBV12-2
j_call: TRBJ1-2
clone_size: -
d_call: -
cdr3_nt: TGTGCAAGTCGCTTAGCGGCAGCCTCTTATGGCTACACCTTC
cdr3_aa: CASRLAAASYGYTF

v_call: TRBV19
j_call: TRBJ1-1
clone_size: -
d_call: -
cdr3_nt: TGTGCCAGCTCGGGCACTGAAGCTTTCTTT
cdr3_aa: CASSGTEAFF

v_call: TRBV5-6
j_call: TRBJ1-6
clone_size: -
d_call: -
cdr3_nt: TGTGCCAGCAGCGATGCTTACGAAGGTTCACCCCTCCACTTT
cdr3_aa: CASSDAYEGSPLHF

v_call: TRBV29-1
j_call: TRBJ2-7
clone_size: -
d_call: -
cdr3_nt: TGCAGCGCGGGGGGCAGATACGAGCAGTACTTC
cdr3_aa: CSAGGRYEQYF

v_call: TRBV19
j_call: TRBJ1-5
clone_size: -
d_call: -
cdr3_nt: TGTGCCAGTAGTCCGCAGGGAAACAATCAGCCCCAGCATTTT
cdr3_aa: CASSPQGNNQPQHF

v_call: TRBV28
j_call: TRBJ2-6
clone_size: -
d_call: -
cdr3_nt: TGTGCCAGCATCTCTCACAGCTCTGGGGCCAACGTCCTGACTTTC
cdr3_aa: CASISHSSGANVLTF

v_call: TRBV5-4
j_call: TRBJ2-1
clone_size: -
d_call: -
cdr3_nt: TGTGCCAGCAGCTTGTATTCCGGACAGAATGAGCAGTTCTTC
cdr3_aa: CASSLYSGQNEQFF

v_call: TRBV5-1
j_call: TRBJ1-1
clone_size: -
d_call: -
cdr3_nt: TGCGCCAGCAGCTTGACCCGCCCGGGGAACACTGAAGCTTTCTTT
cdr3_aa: CASSLTRPGNTEAFF

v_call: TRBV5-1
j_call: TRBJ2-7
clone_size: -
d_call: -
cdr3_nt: TGCGCCAGCTCAGCGGCCGTTGGGTACGAGCAGTACTTC
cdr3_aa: CASSAAVGYEQYF

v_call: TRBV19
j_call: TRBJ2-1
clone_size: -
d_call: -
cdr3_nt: TGTGCCAGTTCTTATGGGGGGACCTACAATGAGCAGTTCTTC
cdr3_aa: CASSYGGTYNEQFF

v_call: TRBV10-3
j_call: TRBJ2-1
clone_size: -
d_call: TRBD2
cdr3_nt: TGTGCCACCCTCAGAGGAAGCGGGAGAGGGGATGAGCAGTTCTTC
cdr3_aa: CATLRGSGRGDEQFF

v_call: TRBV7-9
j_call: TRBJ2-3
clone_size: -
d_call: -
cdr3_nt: TGTGCCAGCAGCTTTTCTCAGGGCTCCACAGATACGCAGTATTTT
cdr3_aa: CASSFSQGSTDTQYF

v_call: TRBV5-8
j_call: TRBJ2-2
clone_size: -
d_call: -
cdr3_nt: TGTGCCAGCAGCTTGGACCAGGCGGAGCTGTTTTTT
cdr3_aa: CASSLDQAELFF

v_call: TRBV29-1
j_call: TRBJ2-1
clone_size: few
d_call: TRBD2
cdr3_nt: TGCAGCTTCGGGACTAGCGGGAGGATTGGGCAGTTCTTC
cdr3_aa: CSFGTSGRIGQFF

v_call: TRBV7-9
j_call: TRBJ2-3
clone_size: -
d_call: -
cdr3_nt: TGTGCCAGCAGCCCGCGGGGGGGACAGGGGCCCCCTGGCACAGATACGCAGTATTTT
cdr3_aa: CASSPRGGQGPPGTDTQYF

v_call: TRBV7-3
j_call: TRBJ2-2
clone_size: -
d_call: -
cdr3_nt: TGTGCCAGCAGCTTAGATTTCGGGGAGCTGTTTTTT
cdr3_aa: CASSLDFGELFF

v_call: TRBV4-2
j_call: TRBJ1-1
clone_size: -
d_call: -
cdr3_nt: TGTGCCAGCAGCTTGGCCAGGGCGAACACTGAAGCTTTCTTT
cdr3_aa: CASSLARANTEAFF

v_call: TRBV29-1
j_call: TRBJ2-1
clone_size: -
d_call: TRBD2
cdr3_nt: TGCAGCGTTGCGCGGGAGTATGGTGAGCAGTTCTTC
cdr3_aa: CSVAREYGEQFF

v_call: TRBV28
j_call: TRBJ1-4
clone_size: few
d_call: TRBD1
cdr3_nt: TGTGCCAGCAGGAACACCGAGGGGGCGGCTAATGAAAAACTGTTTTTT
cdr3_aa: CASRNTEGAANEKLFF

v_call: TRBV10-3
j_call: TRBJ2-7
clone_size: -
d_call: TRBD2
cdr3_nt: TGTGCTGGAGCTAGCGGCTACGAGCAGTACTTC
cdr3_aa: CAGASGYEQYF

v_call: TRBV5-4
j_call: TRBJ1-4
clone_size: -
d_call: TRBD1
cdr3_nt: TGTGCCAGCGGGCTGACAGGGAGTAATGAAAAACTGTTTTTT
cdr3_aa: CASGLTGSNEKLFF

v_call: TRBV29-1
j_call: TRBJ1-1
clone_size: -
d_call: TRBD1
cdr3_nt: TGCAGCGTTGAAGACCGCAGGGGGCATGGAGCTTTCTTT
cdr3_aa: CSVEDRRGHGAFF

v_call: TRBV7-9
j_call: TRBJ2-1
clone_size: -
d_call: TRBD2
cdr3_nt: TGTGCCAGCAGCTTAGTGGGTTTCCTAGCGGGAGGGAATGAGCAGTTCTTC
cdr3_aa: CASSLVGFLAGGNEQFF

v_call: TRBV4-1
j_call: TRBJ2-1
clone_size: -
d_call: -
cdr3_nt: TGCGCCAGCATAGGCCCTGGGCCTTACAATGAGCAGTTCTTC
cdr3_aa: CASIGPGPYNEQFF

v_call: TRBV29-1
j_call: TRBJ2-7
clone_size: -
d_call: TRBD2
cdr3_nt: TGCAGCGCTGAGACTAGCGGGATGGGCGAGCAGTACTTC
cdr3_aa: CSAETSGMGEQYF

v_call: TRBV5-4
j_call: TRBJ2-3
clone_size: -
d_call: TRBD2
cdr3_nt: TGTGCCAGCAGCCCCGGGGGGGGAGGGTACACAGATACGCAGTATTTT
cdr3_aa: CASSPGGGGYTDTQYF

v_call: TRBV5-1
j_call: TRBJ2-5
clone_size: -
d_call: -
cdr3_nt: TGCGCCAGCAGCTTGGAGAGTGAGACCCAGTACTTC
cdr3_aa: CASSLESETQYF

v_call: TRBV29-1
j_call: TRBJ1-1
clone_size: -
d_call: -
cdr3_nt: TGCAGCGCCACTCCCGCAGGCGGGGCTGAAGCTTTCTTT
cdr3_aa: CSATPAGGAEAFF

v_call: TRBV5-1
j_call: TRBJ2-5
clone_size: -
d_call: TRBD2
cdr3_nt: TGCGCCAGCAGCTTGGAGGGAGCTAGCGGGAGTGGAGAGACCCAGTACTTC
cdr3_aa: CASSLEGASGSGETQYF

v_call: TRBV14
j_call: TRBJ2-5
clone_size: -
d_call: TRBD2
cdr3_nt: TGTGCCAGCAGCCTTCGACTAGCGGGCCAAGAGACCCAGTACTTC
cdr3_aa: CASSLRLAGQETQYF

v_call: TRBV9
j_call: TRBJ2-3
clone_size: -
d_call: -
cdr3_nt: TGTGCCAGCAGCGCGCAATGGGGGCCAGATACGCAGTATTTT
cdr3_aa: CASSAQWGPDTQYF

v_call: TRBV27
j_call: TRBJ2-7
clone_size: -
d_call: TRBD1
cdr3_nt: TGTGCCAGCAGTTTTAAGGCAGGGGGCTACGAGCAGTACTTC
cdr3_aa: CASSFKAGGYEQYF